One sample yielded the 22 T cell receptor beta chains listed below, sequenced in a study of blood T cell repertoires in COVID-19. Data came from immunoSEQ multiplex PCR; TCRdb stores just in-frame clones and leaves some out. This sample yields some 47,000 clones, of which 90% are seen a single time; roughly 5% belongs to the top ten. Sequenced: peripheral blood. The receptors stem from a man aged 65 to 85 with acute or convalescent COVID-19.

The chain recombines TRBV27 with TRBJ1-1; D possibly corresponds to TRBD1 (5 bases). Deletions cut 0 bases from V and 3 bases from J, with 8 bases between. Germline loops: CDR1 MNHEY, CDR2 SMNVEV (reference sequence). The CDR3 covers 14 residues. CDR3 protein: CASSLSGVDTEAFF. CDR3 DNA sequence: TGTGCCAGCAGTTTATCAGGGGTAGACACTGAAGCTTTCTTT.

This clone was seen a few times. This sequence joins TRBV19 and TRBJ1-5; D might be TRBD1 (5 bases). Germline V gives CDR1 LNHDA, CDR2 SQIVND (reference sequence). V was trimmed by 5 bases and J by 9 bases, leaving 14 bases between them. The CDR3 runs to 13 residues. Here the CDR3 reads CASSVKTGRPQHF. The CDR3 DNA reads as TGTGCCAGTAGTGTGAAAACAGGTAGGCCCCAGCATTTT. The full variable domain, with the rest looked up from reference TRBV19 and TRBJ1-5, is DGGITQSPKYLFRKEGQNVTLSCEQNLNHDAMYWYRQDPGQGLRLIYYSQIVNDFQKGDIAEGYSVSREKKESFPLTVTSAQKNPTAFYLCASSVKTGRPQHFGDGTRLSIL.

The chain combines TRBV15 with TRBJ2-5; no definite D call. From germline, CDR1 is LNHNV and CDR2 YYDKDF (reference sequence). This CDR3 has 14 amino acids. Between the trimmed V and J ends, which lost 0 bases and 4 bases, there was a span of 9 bases. This CDR3 is CATSRDSVRETQYF. The DNA of the CDR3 is TGTGCCACCAGCAGAGATTCCGTTCGAGAGACCCAGTACTTC. The full variable domain, completed using reference TRBV15 and TRBJ2-5, is DAMVIQNPRYQVTQFGKPVTLSCSQTLNHNVMYWYQQKSSQAPKLLFHYYDKDFNNEADTPDNFQSRRPNTSFCFLDIRSPGLGDTAMYLCATSRDSVRETQYFGPGTRLLVL.

The V call is TRBV19, the J call TRBJ2-7; 9 positions match TRBD2. This CDR3 region has 15 residues. Germline V lookup: CDR1 LNHDA, CDR2 SQIVND (reference sequence). V lost 2 bases and J lost 2; bases outside the gene matches: 4. The CDR3 DNA reads as TGTGCCAGTAGTATAAAAAGCGGGGGGACCTACGAGCAGTACTTC. Translation gives CASSIKSGGTYEQYF.

The rearrangement joins TRBV6-5 to TRBJ2-5; TRBD2 aligns across 9 bases. The CDR3 is made up of 14 amino acids. Germline lookup yields CDR1 MNHEY and CDR2 SVGAGI. Trimming at V came to 2 bases and at J to 6 bases, leaving 4 bases not matched to a gene. CDR3 DNA sequence: TGTGCCAGCAGTTACGCTAGCGGGGAAAAGACCCAGTACTTC. Its translation is CASSYASGEKTQYF.

The chain links TRBV5-6 to TRBJ1-6; D remains unclear. Trimming removed 1 base from V and 7 bases from J, with 6 bases in between. This CDR3 is built from 13 residues. Germline V gene sequence: CDR1 SGHDT, CDR2 YYEEEE. CDR3 amino acids: CASSLRRNSPLHF. The CDR3 bases are TGTGCCAGCAGCTTGCGGCGGAATTCACCCCTCCACTTT.

The rearrangement links TRBV30 to TRBJ1-6, with D uncertain. This CDR3 is 14 amino acids long. The ends were cut back, 0 bases at V and 7 bases at J, with 10 bases in the middle. Germline V gene sequence: CDR1 GTSNPN, CDR2 SVGIG (reference sequence). The CDR3 loop is CAWSVQGRNSPLHF. The CDR3, as DNA: TGTGCCTGGAGTGTACAAGGGAGAAATTCACCCCTCCACTTT.

This chain connects TRBV7-2 to TRBJ2-3; the match to TRBD1 covers 7 bases. Germline lookup yields CDR1 SGHTA and CDR2 FQGNSA. J lost 0 bases, V lost 4 bases, and 1 base had no gene match. The CDR3 has 14 residues. CDR3 sequence: CASSSQGSTDTQYF. The CDR3, as DNA: TGTGCCAGCAGCTCACAGGGGAGCACAGATACGCAGTATTTT.

V usage is TRBV6-5 and J usage is TRBJ1-4, with 7 bases identical to TRBD1. CDR1 MNHEY and CDR2 SVGAGI come from the germline V gene. The ends lost 5 bases at V and 7 bases at J; junction bases unmatched: 7. The CDR3 totals 14 residues. CDR3 DNA sequence: TGTGCCAGCAGTAAACTCGACAGGGCTGAAAAACTGTTTTTT. Translation: CASSKLDRAEKLFF.

V is TRBV19 and J is TRBJ2-1; D is possibly TRBD2 (5 bases). Germline V lookup: CDR1 LNHDA, CDR2 SQIVND (reference sequence). V was pared by 1 base and J by 4 bases, with 5 bases between. This CDR3 comprises 13 residues. As DNA, the CDR3 is TGTGCCAGTAGTATAGCGGGATACAATGAGCAGTTCTTC. As protein: CASSIAGYNEQFF.

This chain connects TRBV5-6 to TRBJ1-5; a possible D gene is TRBD1 (5 bases). CDR3 length: 16 amino acids. Germline loops: CDR1 SGHDT, CDR2 YYEEEE. Trimming took off 6 bases at V and 2 bases at J, with 18 bases between the two ends. The CDR3 sequence: CASNQGGGLGNQPQHF. The CDR3 DNA sequence: TGTGCCAGCAACCAAGGCGGGGGTTTAGGCAATCAGCCCCAGCATTTT.

The chain employs TRBV2 and TRBJ1-6, with TRBD1 identical over 8 bases. The CDR3 length is 15 residues. With V trimmed by 5 bases and J by 7 bases, 7 bases remained unmatched. Per the germline V gene, CDR1 is SNHLY and CDR2 is FYNNEI. This CDR3 reads CASSIGQGVNSPLHF. CDR3 DNA: TGTGCCAGCAGTATCGGACAGGGTGTGAATTCACCCCTCCACTTT.

The rearrangement uses TRBV6-6 and TRBJ1-2; TRBD1 is a possible D gene (5 bases). Germline V gene lookup returns CDR1 MNHNY and CDR2 SVGAGI (reference sequence). The germline V and J ends were trimmed by 7 bases and 1 base, with 16 bases remaining between them. The CDR3 runs to 15 residues. The CDR3 spells CASKQGPEHNYGYTF. The DNA for the CDR3 is TGTGCCAGCAAGCAGGGCCCGGAACATAACTATGGCTACACCTTC.

The genes are TRBV7-8 and TRBJ2-2; D might be TRBD1 (6 bases). Trimming removed 5 bases from V and 2 bases from J, with 18 bases in between. This CDR3 has 17 residues. CDR1 and CDR2 from the germline V gene are SGHVS and FQNEAQ. CDR3 amino acids: CASSPGRYRANTGELFF. The CDR3 nucleotides are TGTGCCAGCAGCCCCGGCCGCTACAGGGCTAACACCGGGGAGCTGTTTTTT. Using reference TRBV7-8 and TRBJ2-2 for the parts outside the CDR3, the full variable domain is GAGVSQSPRYKVAKRGQDVALRCDPISGHVSLFWYQQALGQGPEFLTYFQNEAQLDKSGLPSDRFFAERPEGSVSTLKIQRTQQEDSAVYLCASSPGRYRANTGELFFGEGSRLTVL.

The chain uses TRBV7-2 and TRBJ2-7; D may be TRBD1 (7 bases). CDR1 is SGHTA, CDR2 FQGNSA, per germline. The length of the CDR3 is 15 residues. Trimming took 4 bases from V and 4 from J, leaving 17 bases between them. CDR3 coding DNA: TGTGCCAGCAGCTCGCCGATGACAGGGAGGTACGAGCAGTACTTC. Encoded protein: CASSSPMTGRYEQYF.

This chain uses TRBV3-1 (or the pseudogene TRBV3-2) with TRBJ1-4, with TRBD1 identical over 7 bases. Germline CDR1 is LGHDT and CDR2 is YNNKEL (reference sequence). J was trimmed by 5 bases and V by 4 bases; bases with no gene match: 4. The CDR3 is 14 residues long. CDR3 DNA: TGTGCCAGCAGCCTGGGACAGCAGAATGAAAAACTGTTTTTT. Translated, it gives CASSLGQQNEKLFF.

J is TRBJ1-5 and V is TRBV5-6; D unresolved. The CDR3 spans 15 residues. CDR1 is SGHDT and CDR2 is YYEEEE in the germline V gene. Trimming took off 1 base at V and 3 bases at J, with 11 bases between the two ends. CDR3: CASSLSLGYNQPQHF. The DNA of the CDR3 is TGTGCCAGCAGCTTGTCTTTGGGCTACAATCAGCCCCAGCATTTT.

J is TRBJ2-1 and V is TRBV5-1; TRBD1 matches at 7 bases. The CDR3 has 15 amino acids. V shed 4 bases, J shed 7 bases, and the junction held 11 bases outside the gene matches. Per the germline V gene, CDR1 is SGHRS and CDR2 is YFSETQ. The CDR3 protein is CASSPLQLQGNEQFF. For the CDR3, the DNA is TGCGCCAGCAGCCCGTTGCAACTACAGGGGAATGAGCAGTTCTTC.

The chain combines TRBV28 with TRBJ2-3, with D perhaps matching TRBD2 (7 bases). Trimming pared 8 bases from V and 4 bases from J, leaving 19 bases between. This CDR3 contains 15 residues. Germline-derived CDR1 and CDR2 are MDHEN and SYDVKM. This CDR3 reads CASEPSRGQADTQYF. DNA for the CDR3: TGTGCCAGCGAGCCGTCGCGGGGGCAGGCAGATACGCAGTATTTT.

This chain connects TRBV3-1 (or the pseudogene TRBV3-2) to TRBJ2-7; D is undetermined. Trimming removed 1 base at V and 6 bases at J, with 4 bases between. Germline lookup yields CDR1 LGHDT and CDR2 YNNKEL (reference sequence). This CDR3 comprises 11 residues. CDR3 residues: CASSQGLEQYF. The DNA for the CDR3 is TGTGCCAGCAGCCAAGGACTCGAGCAGTACTTC.

The gene calls are TRBV2 and TRBJ1-3; the D is unclear. Germline CDR1 SNHLY, CDR2 FYNNEI. The CDR3 length is 12 residues. Trimming took 3 bases from V and 3 from J, leaving 3 bases between them. CDR3 residues: CASSDIGNTIYF. The CDR3 DNA reads as TGTGCCAGCAGTGACATTGGAAACACCATATATTTT.

J is TRBJ2-7 and V is TRBV4-2; TRBD2 agrees at 12 bases. There are 16 residues in the CDR3. J gave up 3 bases and V 1 base, and 4 bases lay outside the gene matches. Germline V gene data show CDR1 as LGHNA and CDR2 as YNFKEQ. CDR3 nucleotides: TGTGCCAGCAGCCAAGGACTAGCGGGGGCCATCTACGAGCAGTACTTC. Protein: CASSQGLAGAIYEQYF.